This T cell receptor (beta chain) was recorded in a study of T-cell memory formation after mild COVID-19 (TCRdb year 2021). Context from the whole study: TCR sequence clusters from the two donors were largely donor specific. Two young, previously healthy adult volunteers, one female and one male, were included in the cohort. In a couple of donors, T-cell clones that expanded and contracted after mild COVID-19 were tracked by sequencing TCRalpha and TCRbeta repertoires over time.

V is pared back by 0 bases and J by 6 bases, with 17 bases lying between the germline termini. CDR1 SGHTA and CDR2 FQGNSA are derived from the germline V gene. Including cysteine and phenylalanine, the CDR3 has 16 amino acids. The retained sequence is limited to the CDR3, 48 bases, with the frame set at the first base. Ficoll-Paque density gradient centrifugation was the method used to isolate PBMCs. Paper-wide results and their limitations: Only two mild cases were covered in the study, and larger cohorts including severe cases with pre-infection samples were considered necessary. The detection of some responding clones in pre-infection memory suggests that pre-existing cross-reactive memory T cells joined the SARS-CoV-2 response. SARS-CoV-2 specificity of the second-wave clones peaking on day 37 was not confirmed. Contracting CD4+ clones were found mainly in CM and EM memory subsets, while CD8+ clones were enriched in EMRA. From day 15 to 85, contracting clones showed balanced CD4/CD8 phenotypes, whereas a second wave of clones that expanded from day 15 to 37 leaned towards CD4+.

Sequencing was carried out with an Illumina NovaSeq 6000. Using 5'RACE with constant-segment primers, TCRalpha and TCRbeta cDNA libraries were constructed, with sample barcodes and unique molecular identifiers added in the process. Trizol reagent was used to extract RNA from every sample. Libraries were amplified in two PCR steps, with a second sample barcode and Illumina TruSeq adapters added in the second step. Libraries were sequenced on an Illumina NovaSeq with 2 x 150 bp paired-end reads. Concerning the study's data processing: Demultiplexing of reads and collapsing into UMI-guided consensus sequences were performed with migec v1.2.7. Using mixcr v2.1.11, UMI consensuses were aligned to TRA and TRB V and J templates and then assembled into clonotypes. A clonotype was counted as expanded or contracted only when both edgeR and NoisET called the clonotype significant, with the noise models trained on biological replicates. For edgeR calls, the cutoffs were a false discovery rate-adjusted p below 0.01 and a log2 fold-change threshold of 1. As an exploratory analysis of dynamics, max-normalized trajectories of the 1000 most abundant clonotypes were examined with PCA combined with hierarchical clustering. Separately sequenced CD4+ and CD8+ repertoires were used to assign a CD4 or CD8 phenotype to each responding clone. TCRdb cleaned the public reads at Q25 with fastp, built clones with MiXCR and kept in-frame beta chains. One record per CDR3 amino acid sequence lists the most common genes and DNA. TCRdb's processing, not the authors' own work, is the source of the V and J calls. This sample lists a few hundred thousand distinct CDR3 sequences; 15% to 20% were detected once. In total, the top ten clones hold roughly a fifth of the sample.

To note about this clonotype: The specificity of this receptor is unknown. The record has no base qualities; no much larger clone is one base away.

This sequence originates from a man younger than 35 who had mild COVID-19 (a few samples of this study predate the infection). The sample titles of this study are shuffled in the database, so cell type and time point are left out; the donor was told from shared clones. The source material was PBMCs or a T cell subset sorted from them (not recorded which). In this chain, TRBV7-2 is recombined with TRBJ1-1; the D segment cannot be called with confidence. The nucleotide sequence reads TGTGCCAGCAGCTTAGCTAGTCCGGTTAGGGTCTCTGAAGCTTTCTTT. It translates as CASSLASPVRVSEAFF.